The 24 T cell receptor beta chains given below trace back to one sample, sequenced in a study of shared clonotypes between healthy human individuals. Data came from immunoSEQ multiplex PCR; TCRdb stores just in-frame clones and leaves some out. In the table there are about 2.3 million clones, just over 90% of which are singletons. Sequenced input: naive CD4+ T cells from PBMCs. The subset is: CD45RA+ positively selected. These receptor sequences come from a man between 18 and 35 years old in good health. Some clones in this sample may be carry-over from other donors' samples.

The table lists this clone with a count of one. J is TRBJ2-3 and V is TRBV6-5; TRBD1 matches at 7 bases. V shed 4 bases and J 3 bases; nucleotides not matched to a gene: 10. The CDR3 covers 16 residues. CDR1 and CDR2 from the germline V gene are MNHEY and SVGAGI. CDR3 region: CASSWGSGTDTDTQYF. The DNA for the CDR3 is TGTGCCAGCAGTTGGGGGAGTGGGACAGATACAGATACGCAGTATTTT.

This sequence joins TRBV28 and TRBJ2-5, with D tentatively TRBD2 (6 bases). Trimming pared 3 bases from V and 3 bases from J, leaving 20 bases between. CDR1 and CDR2 from the germline V gene are MDHEN and SYDVKM. The CDR3 is 17 amino acids. In DNA form, the CDR3 reads TGTGCCAGCAGTTTTTACCCCGGAGGGGACCCAAAAGAGACCCAGTACTTC. Protein product: CASSFYPGGDPKETQYF.

The chain uses TRBV2 and TRBJ1-1; a weak D match, TRBD1 (5 bases). The V end was cut by 7 bases, the J end by 5 bases, with 11 bases between. CDR1 is SNHLY and CDR2 is FYNNEI in the germline V gene. The CDR3 length is 12 residues. The CDR3 bases are TGTGCCAGCAATTTGCGGGGGACTGAAGCTTTCTTT. Translated, it gives CASNLRGTEAFF.

The chain joins TRBV19 to TRBJ1-1; 9 positions agree with TRBD1. Germline loops: CDR1 LNHDA, CDR2 SQIVND (reference sequence). V shed 8 bases and J 4 bases; nucleotides not matched to a gene: 5. The CDR3 has 13 residues. DNA of the CDR3: TGTGCCAGTTTACGGACAGGGGTCACTGAAGCTTTCTTT. Its protein product is CASLRTGVTEAFF.

This clone is a singleton in its sample. The chain uses TRBV28 and TRBJ2-1; TRBD2 might be the D (6 bases). The CDR3 is made up of 15 amino acids. The germline CDR1 and CDR2 sequences are MDHEN and SYDVKM. Between the trimmed V and J ends, which lost 6 bases and 8 bases, there was a span of 20 bases. CDR3 nucleotide sequence: TGTGCCAGCAGGAGCGGGTCACTAATTTCGGATGAGCAGTTCTTC. Its protein is CASRSGSLISDEQFF.

V is TRBV2 and J is TRBJ1-2; possible D gene TRBD1, 6 bases. The CDR3 has 11 amino acids. V lost 5 bases, J lost 12 bases, and 13 bases lay in between. The germline V gene has CDR1 SNHLY and CDR2 FYNNEI. The chain's CDR3 is CASSYTDRHTF. CDR3 DNA: TGTGCCAGCAGTTACACGGACAGACACACCTTC.

This clone was observed once. The chain couples TRBV7-7 to TRBJ1-1; D not resolved. The V gene's germline CDR1 is SSHAT and CDR2 FNYEAQ (reference sequence). V was shortened by 1 base and J by 6 bases, with 9 bases between the two germline ends. The CDR3 has 13 residues. The CDR3 region is CASSLVRGAEAFF. CDR3 coding DNA: TGTGCCAGCAGCTTAGTCCGGGGTGCTGAAGCTTTCTTT.

This clone has only one observation. The chain links TRBV6-6 to TRBJ2-1, with TRBD2 matching 15 bases. The trim removed 5 bases at V and 9 bases at J, leaving 5 bases unmatched. The germline V gene has CDR1 MNHNY and CDR2 SVGAGI (reference sequence). The CDR3 extends over 15 amino acids. In DNA, the CDR3 is TGTGCCAGCAGTATACCGGGACTAGCGGGAGGTGAGCAGTTCTTC. Residues: CASSIPGLAGGEQFF.

The V call is TRBV28, the J call TRBJ2-7, with TRBD1 matching over 9 bases. Germline V gene data show CDR1 as MDHEN and CDR2 as SYDVKM. The length of the CDR3 is 14 residues. Losses at the gene ends were 6 bases for V and 4 bases for J; bases not matched to a gene: 7. The CDR3 protein is CASSQPDRGYEQYF. The DNA of the CDR3 is TGTGCCAGCAGCCAACCTGACAGGGGGTACGAGCAGTACTTC.

The chain has TRBV28 and TRBJ2-4; either TRBD1 or TRBD2 may supply D (6 bases each). The germline CDR1 and CDR2 sequences are MDHEN and SYDVKM. The CDR3 covers 14 residues. Trimming pared 3 bases from V and 6 bases from J, leaving 12 bases between. The CDR3: CASSFRGTTNIQYF. CDR3 sequence (DNA): TGTGCCAGCAGTTTCCGGGGGACAACAAACATTCAGTACTTC.

CDR3 amino acids: CASSLALAGPGSYNEQFF. The CDR3 DNA reads TGTGCCAGCAGCTTAGCATTAGCGGGCCCGGGTTCCTACAATGAGCAGTTCTTC. The chain combines TRBV11-2 with TRBJ2-1; 7 bases match TRBD2. J gave up 1 base and V 1 base, and 10 bases lay outside the gene matches. This CDR3 region has 18 residues. Germline loops: CDR1 SGHAT, CDR2 FQNNGV.

This sequence joins TRBV5-1 and TRBJ1-5; perhaps TRBD1 as D (5 bases). Germline assignment: CDR1 SGHRS and CDR2 YFSETQ. V lost 1 base to trimming and J lost 4 bases, with 12 bases between them. The CDR3 contains 15 residues. CDR3 residues: CASSLQGDRNQPQHF. The CDR3 DNA is TGCGCCAGCAGCTTGCAAGGGGATCGGAATCAGCCCCAGCATTTT.

This rearrangement joins TRBV10-3 to TRBJ2-7; D perhaps matches TRBD2 (7 bases). Between the trimmed V and J ends, which lost 1 base and 6 bases, there was a span of 13 bases. Per the germline V gene, CDR1 is ENHRY and CDR2 is SYGVKD. The CDR3 runs 14 residues. The CDR3 loop reads CAISEWGGDFEQYF. Written as DNA, the CDR3 is TGTGCCATCAGTGAGTGGGGGGGCGACTTCGAGCAGTACTTC.

Worth noting for this clone: At the DNA level, this CDR3 is encoded by other sequences in the same sample as well. This chain uses TRBV5-1 with TRBJ2-7, with D perhaps matching TRBD1 (5 bases). Germline CDR1 SGHRS, CDR2 YFSETQ. The CDR3 length is 14 residues. V shed 2 bases and J shed 3 bases, with 12 bases lying between them. CDR3 loop: CASSLQGAVYEQYF. The CDR3 DNA reads TGCGCCAGCAGCTTACAAGGGGCCGTCTACGAGCAGTACTTC.

Written as DNA, the CDR3 is TGTGCCAGCAGCCAAGCTTACGGGGGCCACACTGAAGCTTTCTTT. This gives the protein CASSQAYGGHTEAFF. V usage is TRBV14 and J usage is TRBJ1-1; tentatively, D is TRBD1 (6 bases). V dropped 1 base and J dropped 3 bases, with 12 bases sitting between them. The germline CDR1 and CDR2 sequences are SGHDN and FVKESK. This CDR3 comprises 15 residues.

The chain is built from TRBV30 and TRBJ2-1; 15 bases line up with TRBD2. The CDR3 totals 13 residues. Germline V gives CDR1 GTSNPN, CDR2 SVGIG (reference sequence). V lost 5 bases, J lost 10 bases, and 3 bases stayed unmatched. CDR3 amino acids: CAWLGLAGGEQFF. The CDR3 coding sequence is TGTGCCTGGCTGGGACTAGCGGGAGGAGAGCAGTTCTTC.

This rearrangement joins TRBV6-1 to TRBJ1-5, with 9 bases fitting TRBD1. V gave up 4 bases and J gave up 5 bases; unmatched junction bases: 9. The CDR3 is 16 residues long. From germline, CDR1 is MNHNS and CDR2 SASEGT. Here the CDR3 DNA reads TGTGCCAGCAGTGCGGACAGGGGAAGGGGGGATCAGCCCCAGCATTTT. Translated: CASSADRGRGDQPQHF.

The chain links TRBV19 to TRBJ1-2; no firm D call. Looked up from germline, CDR1 is LNHDA and CDR2 is SQIVND (reference sequence). V lost 2 bases, J lost 3 bases, and 13 bases lay in between. This CDR3 contains 15 residues. The CDR3 DNA follows: TGTGCCAGTAGTATAAGGCCAGGAGAGGACTATGGCTACACCTTC. It yields the protein CASSIRPGEDYGYTF.

A single count supports this clone. The CDR3 loop reads CASSLIGTGTEAFF. The CDR3 region has the DNA TGTGCCAGCAGCTTAATCGGAACGGGCACTGAAGCTTTCTTT. The genes are TRBV7-2 and TRBJ1-1; D ambiguous. Trimming cost V 2 bases and J 4 bases, with 11 bases left between them. Germline CDR1 SGHTA, CDR2 FQGNSA. This CDR3 spans 14 amino acids.

As concerns this clone: Distinct nucleotide sequences in the sample also encode this CDR3. This chain joins TRBV18 and TRBJ2-3, with unresolved D. Trimming shortened V by 3 bases and J by 1 base, and 8 bases separated the two germline ends. The CDR3 consists of 14 residues. Looked up from germline, CDR1 is KGHSH and CDR2 is LQKENI. The CDR3 region has the DNA TGTGCCAGCTCACCTCCGTCTGGCACAGATACGCAGTATTTT. Its protein product is CASSPPSGTDTQYF.

The chain couples TRBV5-1 to TRBJ1-5; D might be TRBD1 (6 bases). This CDR3 has 15 residues. V was clipped by 3 bases and J by 1 base, with 11 bases between them. Germline loops: CDR1 SGHRS, CDR2 YFSETQ. As DNA, the CDR3 is TGCGCCAGCAGCTCTCAGGGGATGAGCAATCAGCCCCAGCATTTT. Protein sequence: CASSSQGMSNQPQHF.

This clone was seen once. The V call is TRBV7-3, the J call TRBJ2-1, with D possibly being TRBD2 (6 bases). V lost 4 bases, J lost 10 bases, and 14 bases lay in between. CDR1 SGHTA and CDR2 FQGTGA come from the germline V gene. The CDR3 is 13 residues long. CDR3: CASSSPGLSEQFF. The CDR3 DNA reads as TGTGCCAGCAGCTCGCCGGGACTCTCAGAGCAGTTCTTC.

The chain combines TRBV5-1 with TRBJ2-3, with D unresolved. The germline V and J ends were trimmed by 3 bases and 1 base, with 21 bases remaining between them. Germline V gene lookup returns CDR1 SGHRS and CDR2 YFSETQ. The CDR3 sequence is 18 residues long. The CDR3, as DNA: TGCGCCAGCAGCTGGGCCGCAATTAGTCGATCAGGCACAGATACGCAGTATTTT. It translates to CASSWAAISRSGTDTQYF. Full variable domain (outside the CDR3, taken from reference TRBV5-1 and TRBJ2-3): KAGVTQTPRYLIKTRGQQVTLSCSPISGHRSVSWYQQTPGQGLQFLFEYFSETQRNKGNFPGRFSGRQFSNSRSEMNVSTLELGDSALYLCASSWAAISRSGTDTQYFGPGTRLTVL.

This chain connects TRBV19 to TRBJ2-2; TRBD1 matches at 10 bases. Germline V lookup: CDR1 LNHDA, CDR2 SQIVND (reference sequence). J gave up 3 bases and V 8 bases, and 9 bases lay outside the gene matches. The CDR3 is made up of 16 amino acids. The CDR3 DNA reads as TGTGCCAGTTCCCGGGACAGGGGATACGACACCGGGGAGCTGTTTTTT. Residues: CASSRDRGYDTGELFF.